The T cell receptor beta chain under discussion was sequenced for a study of blood T cell repertoires in COVID-19. Original handling: The assay estimated nucleated cells by amplifying reference gene primers. Only in-frame clones appear in the TCRdb table, and some are missing; sequencing was by immunoSEQ multiplex PCR. For V, J and clone size, that table is used; D and trimming come from the DNA. The sample consists of about 81,000 clones, 70% to 90% of them appearing once. J was trimmed by 2 bases and V by 6 bases; bases with no gene match: 16. There are 18 residues in the CDR3. Germline V lookup: CDR1 LNHDA, CDR2 SQIVND (reference sequence).

V is TRBV19 and J is TRBJ2-7; 10 bases map to TRBD2. The source material was peripheral blood. The clonotype comes from a man in his 70s with acute or convalescent COVID-19. The CDR3 here is CASSLTGTSETGAYEQYF. The CDR3, as DNA: TGTGCCAGTAGCCTAACCGGGACTAGCGAAACGGGGGCCTACGAGCAGTACTTC.